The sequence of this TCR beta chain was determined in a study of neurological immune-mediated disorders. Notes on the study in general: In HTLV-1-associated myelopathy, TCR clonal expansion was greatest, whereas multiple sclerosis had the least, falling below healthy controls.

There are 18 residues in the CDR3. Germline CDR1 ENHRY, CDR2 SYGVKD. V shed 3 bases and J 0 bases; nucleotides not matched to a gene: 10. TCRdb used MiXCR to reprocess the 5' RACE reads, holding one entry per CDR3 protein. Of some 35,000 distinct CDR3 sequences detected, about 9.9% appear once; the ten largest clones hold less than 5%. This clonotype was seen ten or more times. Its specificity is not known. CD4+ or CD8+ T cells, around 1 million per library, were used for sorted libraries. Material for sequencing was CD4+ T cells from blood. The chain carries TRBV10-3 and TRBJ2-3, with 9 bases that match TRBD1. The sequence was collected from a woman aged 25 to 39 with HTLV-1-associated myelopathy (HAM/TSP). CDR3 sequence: CAISDWGDRATSTDTQYF. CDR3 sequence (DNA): TGTGCCATCAGTGATTGGGGGGACAGGGCTACTAGCACAGATACGCAGTATTTT.